This T cell receptor beta chain was found in a study of shared clonotypes between healthy human individuals. In the original workflow: Junction-only immunoSEQ data arrived without quality scores, meaning filtering differed. TCRdb's table, derived via immunoSEQ multiplex PCR, lists solely in-frame clones and lacks some. V, J and clone size are taken as reported in that table, and D and trimming were inferred from the DNA itself. The sample shows 2,500,000 or so clones, roughly 92% of them seen only once. The split of CD4+ cells yielded CD45RA+ naive and CD45RA-negative memory subsets. This clonotype originated in a young man in good health. The source material was naive CD4+ T cells sorted from blood. The subset here: CD45RA+ positively selected.

The CDR3 DNA reads TGTGCCAGTAGTTCGACAGTAATGAACACTGAAGCTTTCTTT. Translated, it gives CASSSTVMNTEAFF. This chain links TRBV19 with TRBJ1-1; D is possibly TRBD1 (5 bases). This CDR3 is 14 amino acids long. CDR1 and CDR2 (germline): LNHDA, SQIVND (reference sequence). Trimming took off 5 bases at V and 0 bases at J, with 10 bases between the two ends.